This T cell receptor beta chain was retrieved from a study of blood T cell repertoires in COVID-19. On the study more broadly: Donors in the United States, Italy and Spain gave samples during acute or convalescent COVID-19.

Cohorts were based on clinical histories the participants reported. Cohort 3 donors were reported recovered after two negative PCRs, clearance, or symptom resolution. Authors' analysis steps: Amplification of reference gene primers was used by the study to estimate nucleated cell counts. Produced via immunoSEQ multiplex PCR; TCRdb's table is partial and in-frame only. V, J and clone size derive from that table, while D and trimming were established from the DNA sequence. The sample lists about 460,000 clones, around 85% occurring once. The length of the CDR3 is 14 residues. Germline-derived CDR1 and CDR2 are SGHTS and YDEGEE. V lost 4 bases to trimming and J lost 3 bases, with 14 bases between them.

The sequence was collected from a woman in her sixties who had recovered from COVID-19. The chain employs TRBV5-8 and TRBJ2-7; D not certain. Sequencing used PBMCs or T cells enriched from blood (not recorded which). The CDR3 DNA reads TGTGCCAGCAGCAACATTGACATCTTCTACGAGCAGTACTTC. Translated: CASSNIDIFYEQYF.